The 13 T cell receptor beta chains below were found in one sample sequenced in a study of control samples from healthy donors and cancer patients (dated by TCRdb to the early 2020s). Libraries came from the immunoSEQ multiplex PCR assay. Held by TCRdb, this immuneACCESS table contains in-frame sequences only and omits some clones. Under half of the omission traces to an unresolved V gene where checked; the cause of the rest is unknown. The sample profile shows under 100,000 clones; about 87% of them were found once. Of the sample, around an eighth falls within the top ten clones. Sequences were obtained from blood. The receptors were sampled from a woman aged 70-85 years in good health.

In DNA form, the CDR3 reads TGTGCCAGCAGCTTAGCCCCCGGGAACGGTGGCTACACCTTC. As protein: CASSLAPGNGGYTF. V gene TRBV7-8 combines with J gene TRBJ1-2; D is unclear. The CDR3 spans 14 residues. The germline V and J ends were trimmed by 0 bases and 7 bases, with 12 bases remaining between them. CDR1 is SGHVS and CDR2 is FQNEAQ in the germline V gene.

Regarding this clone: Different DNA sequences within this sample yield the same CDR3. The V call is TRBV24-1, the J call TRBJ1-5; D gene uncertain. The CDR3 spans 12 residues. Looked up from germline, CDR1 is KGHDR and CDR2 is SFDVKD. V gave up 2 bases and J gave up 5 bases, with 3 bases separating them. CDR3 nucleotide sequence: TGTGCCACCAGTGATTCTGATCAGCCCCAGCATTTT. This gives the protein CATSDSDQPQHF.

The rearrangement links TRBV12-3 or TRBV12-4 to TRBJ2-1, with 9 bases aligning to TRBD2. V trimming: 7 bases; J trimming: 10 bases; junction bases outside the gene matches: 8. This CDR3 contains 13 residues. The DNA for the CDR3 is TGTGCCAGCACCGTAGCGGGAGCGGAGGAGCAGTTCTTC. Protein sequence: CASTVAGAEEQFF.

V and J are TRBV7-2 and TRBJ2-3; D tentatively reads TRBD1 or TRBD2 (5 bases each). Deletions cut 1 base from V and 0 bases from J, with 17 bases between. The germline CDR1 and CDR2 sequences are SGHTA and FQGNSA. CDR3 length equals 18 residues. The chain's CDR3 is CASSLVAGSGPSTDTQYF. The CDR3 DNA reads as TGTGCCAGCAGCTTAGTGGCTGGTTCGGGGCCGAGCACAGATACGCAGTATTTT. Combining the CDR3 with reference TRBV7-2 and TRBJ2-3 gives the whole variable domain GAGVSQSPSNKVTEKGKDVELRCDPISGHTALYWYRQSLGQGLEFLIYFQGNSAPDKSGLPSDRFSAERTGGSVSTLTIQRTQQEDSAVYLCASSLVAGSGPSTDTQYFGPGTRLTVL.

J is TRBJ1-1 and V is TRBV6-6; D is undetermined. Trimming cost V 2 bases and J 8 bases, with 12 bases left between them. CDR3 size: 13 residues. Germline V gene sequence: CDR1 MNHNY, CDR2 SVGAGI (reference sequence). The CDR3 region is CASSYGVATEAFF. For the CDR3, the DNA is TGTGCCAGCAGTTACGGGGTTGCGACAGAAGCTTTCTTT.

The rearrangement links TRBV4-3 to TRBJ1-2; 8 bases line up with TRBD1. The trim removed 8 bases at V and 2 bases at J, leaving 7 bases unmatched. CDR1 LGHNA and CDR2 YSLEER come from the germline V gene. CDR3 length: 14 amino acids. For the CDR3, the DNA is TGCGCCAGCCGCGAACAGGGGGGGAACTATGGCTACACCTTC. As protein: CASREQGGNYGYTF.

This chain joins TRBV6-5 and TRBJ1-2, with D hard to call. The V gene lost 6 bases and the J gene lost 8 bases, with 13 bases spanning the gap. Germline V gene lookup returns CDR1 MNHEY and CDR2 SVGAGI. This CDR3 has 12 amino acids. For the CDR3, the DNA is TGTGCCAGCAGCCGCGATTATGGGGGCTACACCTTC. Translated: CASSRDYGGYTF.

This clone appeared once. The chain employs TRBV5-4 and TRBJ1-1; possibly TRBD1 for D (6 bases). The CDR3 is made up of 16 amino acids. CDR1 and CDR2 (germline): SGHNT, YYREEE (reference sequence). V dropped 0 bases and J dropped 0 bases, with 12 bases sitting between them. The CDR3 bases are TGTGCCAGCAGCTTGGCCAGGGGAACTATGAACACTGAAGCTTTCTTT. It is translated as CASSLARGTMNTEAFF.

This clone was detected once. The genes are TRBV10-2 and TRBJ2-1, with 9 positions matching TRBD1. Germline loops: CDR1 WSHSY, CDR2 SAAADI. CDR3 size: 13 residues. J lost 6 bases, V lost 9 bases, and 6 bases had no gene match. In nucleotides, the CDR3 is TGCGCCAGTTCCGGGACAGGGTCCAATGAGCAGTTCTTC. Its translation: CASSGTGSNEQFF.

As concerns this clone: Other DNA sequences in the same sample also yield this CDR3. This chain uses TRBV6-5 with TRBJ1-1, with D perhaps matching TRBD1 (5 bases). Trimming stripped 5 bases from V and 1 base from J, with 8 bases between. CDR3 length: 13 residues. Germline loops: CDR1 MNHEY, CDR2 SVGAGI. CDR3 protein: CASSLTANTEAFF. The DNA of the CDR3 is TGTGCCAGCAGTCTGACAGCGAACACTGAAGCTTTCTTT.

This sequence joins TRBV6-5 and TRBJ2-2; D is perhaps TRBD1 (7 bases). CDR3 length equals 16 residues. The germline CDR1 and CDR2 sequences are MNHEY and SVGAGI. The V and J ends lost 4 bases and 7 bases respectively, with 19 bases between them. As DNA, the CDR3 is TGTGCCAGCAGTTTCCCGGGACAGTACGGGAGCGGGGAGCTGTTTTTT. This translates into CASSFPGQYGSGELFF.

This chain links TRBV20-1 with TRBJ2-5; unclear D gene. The CDR3 runs to 11 residues. From germline, CDR1 is DFQATT and CDR2 SNEGSKA (reference sequence). V was shortened by 3 bases and J by 1 base, with 3 bases between the two germline ends. In DNA, the CDR3 is TGCAGTGCTAGGTTCCAAGAGACCCAGTACTTC. It translates to CSARFQETQYF.

The rearrangement uses TRBV6-4 and TRBJ2-2; D ambiguous. V was pared by 2 bases and J by 3 bases, with 4 bases between. CDR1 MRHNA and CDR2 SNTAGT come from the germline V gene. The CDR3 length is 13 residues. For the CDR3, the DNA is TGTGCCAGCAGTGACAGGGACACCGGGGAGCTGTTTTTT. Its protein is CASSDRDTGELFF.